Each of the 13 T cell receptor beta chains below was sequenced from the same sample in a study of blood T cell repertoires in COVID-19. TCRdb keeps only in-frame clones here, not all; method: immunoSEQ multiplex PCR. The sample carries about 60,000 clones, about three quarters recorded once. The specimen was peripheral blood. The source is a man in his thirties or forties with COVID-19, enrolled during active disease.

V gene TRBV4-2 combines with J gene TRBJ2-3, with TRBD1 matching over 9 bases. The CDR3 has 16 amino acids. Germline values: CDR1 LGHNA, CDR2 YNFKEQ. With 4 bases clipped from V and 1 base from J, the junction kept 6 bases outside the gene matches. The CDR3 DNA follows: TGTGCCAGCAGCCCGTCGACAGGGGGTGGCACAGATACGCAGTATTTT. This sequence encodes CASSPSTGGGTDTQYF.

The chain employs TRBV11-2 and TRBJ2-3; TRBD2 matches at 14 bases. V dropped 5 bases and J dropped 0; count of bases not matched to a gene: 7. Looked up from germline, CDR1 is SGHAT and CDR2 is FQNNGV. The CDR3 extends over 18 amino acids. The CDR3 coding sequence is TGTGCCAGCAGCATCCGGACTAGCGGGGGGTATAGCACAGATACGCAGTATTTT. It encodes CASSIRTSGGYSTDTQYF.

V gene TRBV7-9 combines with J gene TRBJ1-1; tentatively, D is TRBD1 (5 bases). CDR1 and CDR2 from the germline V gene are SEHNR and FQNEAQ (reference sequence). V was cut by 1 base and J by 8 bases, with 5 bases left in between. CDR3 length equals 11 residues. The DNA for the CDR3 is TGTGCCAGCAGCTTAGGGACAGAAGCTTTCTTT. This encodes CASSLGTEAFF.

This clone has more than one count but fewer than ten. This chain connects TRBV28 to TRBJ1-5; 10 bases align to TRBD1. Germline-derived CDR1 and CDR2 are MDHEN and SYDVKM. J was trimmed by 6 bases and V by 10 bases; bases with no gene match: 3. CDR3 length: 12 amino acids. CDR3 coding DNA: TGTGCCACCTGGGACAGGGGTCAGCCCCAGCATTTT. This sequence encodes CATWDRGQPQHF.

The chain links TRBV28 to TRBJ2-7; 11 positions match TRBD2. Germline V gives CDR1 MDHEN, CDR2 SYDVKM. With 6 bases clipped from V and 4 bases from J, the junction kept 2 bases outside the gene matches. CDR3 size: 13 residues. The CDR3 nucleotides are TGTGCCAGCAGGACTAGCGGGGCGTACGAGCAGTACTTC. Translation: CASRTSGAYEQYF. Full variable domain (remainder filled in from reference TRBV28 and TRBJ2-7): DVKVTQSSRYLVKRTGEKVFLECVQDMDHENMFWYRQDPGLGLRLIYFSYDVKMKEKGDIPEGYSVSREKKERFSLILESASTNQTSMYLCASRTSGAYEQYFGPGTRLTVT.

This clone occurred once. The J gene is TRBJ2-5, the V gene TRBV29-1, with TRBD1 matching over 7 bases. V trimming: 3 bases; J trimming: 7 bases; junction bases outside the gene matches: 5. CDR3 length: 12 amino acids. Germline loops: CDR1 SQVTM, CDR2 ANQGSEA. The CDR3 loop reads CSVETGLVTQYF. Here the CDR3 DNA reads TGCAGCGTTGAGACAGGGTTGGTGACCCAGTACTTC.

In the case of this clone: Other DNA sequences in the same sample also yield this CDR3. The chain couples TRBV9 to TRBJ2-3, with a tentative D call TRBD2 (5 bases). The germline V gene has CDR1 SGDLS and CDR2 YYNGEE. CDR3 length: 15 residues. The V end lost 0 bases, the J end lost 0 bases, and 8 bases lay between the germline ends. CDR3 DNA sequence: TGTGCCAGCAGCGTAGTCGGGGTTAGCACAGATACGCAGTATTTT. Protein: CASSVVGVSTDTQYF.

CDR3 DNA sequence: TGTGCCAGTAGTATTCAGGGGGGTGAAGCTTTCTTT. Residues: CASSIQGGEAFF. This chain connects TRBV19 to TRBJ1-1, with 7 bases that match TRBD1. The CDR3 has 12 residues. Looked up from germline, CDR1 is LNHDA and CDR2 is SQIVND (reference sequence). V trimming: 3 bases; J trimming: 7 bases; junction bases outside the gene matches: 2.

CDR3 protein: CASSPPYRVPSYGYTF. Written as DNA, the CDR3 is TGTGCCAGCAGTCCCCCCTACAGGGTCCCCTCCTATGGCTACACCTTC. The chain carries TRBV28 and TRBJ1-2; D may be TRBD1 (6 bases). V lost 5 bases, J lost 4 bases, and 20 bases lay in between. CDR3 length equals 16 residues. The V gene's germline CDR1 is MDHEN and CDR2 SYDVKM.

The genes are TRBV6-2 or TRBV6-3 and TRBJ1-2; D gene uncertain. This CDR3 contains 13 residues. V lost 5 bases, J lost 6 bases, and 13 bases lay in between. Germline V gene data show CDR1 as MNHEY and CDR2 as SVGEGT. For the CDR3, the DNA is TGTGCCAGCAGTACCTCCATACAGAATGGCTACACCTTC. Its protein product is CASSTSIQNGYTF.

This chain links TRBV6-6 with TRBJ2-5; 8 bases match TRBD2. Looked up from germline, CDR1 is MNHNY and CDR2 is SVGAGI (reference sequence). The CDR3 covers 11 residues. V was clipped by 5 bases and J by 9 bases; unmatched bases: 2. CDR3 protein: CASSRAGAQYF. CDR3 in DNA: TGTGCCAGCAGTAGAGCGGGGGCCCAGTACTTC.

The chain links TRBV5-1 to TRBJ2-7, with D possibly being TRBD1 (6 bases). Germline V gene data show CDR1 as SGHRS and CDR2 as YFSETQ. This CDR3 contains 14 residues. The V and J ends lost 0 bases and 4 bases respectively, with 11 bases between them. This CDR3 reads CASSLAGTLYEQYF. The CDR3 DNA reads TGCGCCAGCAGCTTGGCCGGGACATTATACGAGCAGTACTTC.

Here the CDR3 DNA reads TGTGCCACCAGCAGAGTTCCGGGACAGTCGTTCTATGGCTACACCTTC. It encodes CATSRVPGQSFYGYTF. This rearrangement joins TRBV15 to TRBJ1-2; 7 positions agree with TRBD1. CDR3 length: 16 amino acids. The junction had 9 bases not matched to a gene; V was cut back by 1 base and J by 4 bases. Looked up from germline, CDR1 is LNHNV and CDR2 is YYDKDF (reference sequence). The full variable domain, its missing parts supplied by reference TRBV15 and TRBJ1-2, is DAMVIQNPRYQVTQFGKPVTLSCSQTLNHNVMYWYQQKSSQAPKLLFHYYDKDFNNEADTPDNFQSRRPNTSFCFLDIRSPGLGDTAMYLCATSRVPGQSFYGYTFGSGTRLTVV.